Below, 28 T cell receptor beta chains from the same sample are listed, as sequenced in a study of T cell responses to AZD1222 COVID-19 vaccine. Clones were sequenced by immunoSEQ multiplex PCR, and TCRdb holds only the in-frame ones, with some missing. The sample yields approximately 110,000 clones, roughly nine tenths seen once. The sample in question was peripheral blood, obtained on day 0 of AZD1222 vaccination. These receptors all stem from an adult in good health.

The rearrangement links TRBV5-1 to TRBJ1-1, with D tentatively TRBD1 (5 bases). Germline V gene data show CDR1 as SGHRS and CDR2 as YFSETQ. This CDR3 has 13 amino acids. The V end lost 7 bases, the J end lost 0 bases, and 10 bases lay between the germline ends. The CDR3 DNA reads as TGCGCCAGCCAACTGGGACTGAACACTGAAGCTTTCTTT. It is translated as CASQLGLNTEAFF.

This rearrangement joins TRBV4-1 to TRBJ1-1; the D is unclear. Germline V lookup: CDR1 MGHRA, CDR2 YSYEKL. CDR3 length equals 16 residues. V lost 1 base and J lost 2, with 14 bases in between. CDR3 DNA sequence: TGCGCCAGCAGCCAAGCAAAGGGAGGGCCTAACACTGAAGCTTTCTTT. Residues: CASSQAKGGPNTEAFF.

V usage is TRBV7-2 and J usage is TRBJ2-1; 8 nucleotides line up with TRBD2. The V and J ends lost 3 bases and 1 base, in that order; junction bases with no gene match: 8. This CDR3 contains 17 residues. CDR1 and CDR2 (germline): SGHTA, FQGNSA. The CDR3 protein is CASSFLASGLSYNEQFF. The CDR3, as DNA: TGTGCCAGCAGCTTTTTGGCTAGCGGGCTATCCTACAATGAGCAGTTCTTC.

The V call is TRBV9, the J call TRBJ2-1, with D possibly being TRBD1 (5 bases). CDR1 and CDR2 (germline): SGDLS, YYNGEE. This CDR3 has 14 residues. Trimming shortened V by 3 bases and J by 1 base, and 8 bases separated the two germline ends. CDR3 amino acids: CASSARQSYNEQFF. In nucleotides, the CDR3 is TGTGCCAGCAGCGCTCGACAGTCCTACAATGAGCAGTTCTTC.

As DNA, the CDR3 is TGTGCCAGCAAGGCCGGGACAGCGAACACTGAAGCTTTCTTT. This translates into CASKAGTANTEAFF. The gene calls are TRBV27 and TRBJ1-1; 7 positions match TRBD1. Trimming removed 7 bases from V and 1 base from J; junction bases left unmatched: 6. The CDR3 totals 14 residues. The germline gives CDR1 MNHEY, CDR2 SMNVEV (reference sequence).

Here the CDR3 reads CASQEGAPEAFF. CDR3 DNA sequence: TGTGCCAGCCAAGAAGGGGCGCCGGAAGCTTTCTTT. The J gene is TRBJ1-1, the V gene TRBV2, with D perhaps matching TRBD1 (5 bases). The germline V and J ends were trimmed by 8 bases and 8 bases, with 15 bases remaining between them. The CDR3 extends over 12 amino acids. Germline V CDR1 and CDR2: SNHLY, FYNNEI.

The V call is TRBV29-1, the J call TRBJ1-1, with TRBD1 as a possible D gene (5 bases). Germline V lookup: CDR1 SQVTM, CDR2 ANQGSEA. The CDR3 is 13 residues long. V was trimmed by 7 bases and J by 4 bases, leaving 16 bases between them. Here the CDR3 DNA reads TGCAGCGCAGCGGGACGGTTGAGCACTGAAGCTTTCTTT. As protein: CSAAGRLSTEAFF. Full variable domain (missing parts from reference TRBV29-1 and TRBJ1-1): SAVISQKPSRDICQRGTSLTIQCQVDSQVTMMFWYRQQPGQSLTLIATANQGSEATYESGFVIDKFPISRPNLTFSTLTVSNMSPEDSSIYLCSAAGRLSTEAFFGQGTRLTVV.

The chain uses TRBV9 and TRBJ1-2, with TRBD1 as a possible D gene (6 bases). Per germline, CDR1 SGDLS and CDR2 YYNGEE. V was clipped by 7 bases and J by 5 bases, with 18 bases between them. There are 14 residues in the CDR3. This CDR3 reads CASGRDTIGYGYTF. The CDR3 DNA reads as TGTGCCAGCGGGAGGGACACCATAGGGTATGGCTACACCTTC.

The chain combines TRBV29-1 with TRBJ2-3; D is perhaps TRBD1 or TRBD2 (5 bases each). There are 15 residues in the CDR3. Germline V gene data show CDR1 as SQVTM and CDR2 as ANQGSEA. V lost 0 bases to trimming and J lost 6 bases, with 16 bases between them. The CDR3 DNA reads TGCAGCGTTGAAGATCGGGACCGTAAATCTGATACGCAGTATTTT. Residues: CSVEDRDRKSDTQYF.

The rearrangement uses TRBV2 and TRBJ2-2, with a tentative D call TRBD1 (6 bases). This CDR3 spans 14 amino acids. The V and J ends lost 5 bases and 3 bases respectively, with 10 bases between them. The germline V gene encodes CDR1 SNHLY and CDR2 FYNNEI. CDR3 residues: CASSYRVDTGELFF. In DNA, the CDR3 is TGTGCCAGCAGTTACAGGGTTGACACCGGGGAGCTGTTTTTT.

Remarks on this clone: The same CDR3 is also encoded by other DNA sequences in this sample. The gene calls are TRBV7-3 and TRBJ2-2; D may match TRBD1 or TRBD2 (7 bases each). Trimming left V 5 bases short and J 5 bases short, with 15 bases between. Germline CDR1 is SGHTA and CDR2 is FQGTGA. The CDR3 covers 15 residues. The CDR3 protein is CASSPGGAGTGELFF. The CDR3 coding sequence is TGTGCCAGCAGCCCAGGGGGGGCTGGAACCGGGGAGCTGTTTTTT. The entire variable domain, with the rest obtained from reference TRBV7-3 and TRBJ2-2, is as follows: GAGVSQTPSNKVTEKGKYVELRCDPISGHTALYWYRQSLGQGPEFLIYFQGTGAADDSGLPNDRFFAVRPEGSVSTLKIQRTERGDSAVYLCASSPGGAGTGELFFGEGSRLTVL.

The chain uses TRBV18 and TRBJ1-2, with D perhaps matching TRBD1 (5 bases). Germline loops: CDR1 KGHSH, CDR2 LQKENI. The CDR3 totals 16 residues. V was pared by 0 bases and J by 1 base, with 12 bases between. CDR3 region: CASSPPVTAHNYGYTF. The CDR3 DNA follows: TGTGCCAGCTCACCACCGGTGACAGCCCATAACTATGGCTACACCTTC. Filled out from reference TRBV18 and TRBJ1-2, the complete variable domain reads NAGVMQNPRHLVRRRGQEARLRCSPMKGHSHVYWYRQLPEEGLKFMVYLQKENIIDESGMPKERFSAEFPKEGPSILRIQQVVRGDSAAYFCASSPPVTAHNYGYTFGSGTRLTVV.

This sequence joins TRBV5-1 and TRBJ1-1; D is perhaps TRBD1 (6 bases). Per the germline V gene, CDR1 is SGHRS and CDR2 is YFSETQ. V lost 4 bases and J 6 bases, leaving 13 bases between the germline ends. This CDR3 has 13 residues. The CDR3 DNA follows: TGCGCCAGCAGCGTAACAGGGACCCCTGAAGCTTTCTTT. Residues: CASSVTGTPEAFF.

This clone was counted once. The chain employs TRBV5-4 and TRBJ1-3, with 11 bases aligning to TRBD1. CDR3 length equals 17 residues. Per germline, CDR1 SGHNT and CDR2 YYREEE (reference sequence). V lost 4 bases to trimming and J lost 0 bases; unmatched junction nucleotides: 6. The CDR3 DNA reads as TGTGCCAGCAGCCAGGGGACAGGGGGTCCCTCTGGAAACACCATATATTTT. Translated: CASSQGTGGPSGNTIYF.

The chain employs TRBV11-2 and TRBJ1-1, with D hard to call. Germline CDR1 and CDR2: SGHAT and FQNNGV. The CDR3 sequence is 14 residues long. Trimming took off 2 bases at V and 3 bases at J, with 10 bases between the two ends. The CDR3 nucleotides read TGTGCCAGCAGCTTATGGGGAAAAGACACTGAAGCTTTCTTT. Translating it yields CASSLWGKDTEAFF.

This rearrangement joins TRBV2 to TRBJ2-2, with 7 bases matching TRBD1. Per the germline V gene, CDR1 is SNHLY and CDR2 is FYNNEI. After removal of 4 bases from V and 3 bases from J, the junction contained 14 bases not matched to a gene. CDR3 length: 18 amino acids. CDR3 amino acids: CASSAREQGSWDTGELFF. In DNA form, the CDR3 reads TGTGCCAGCAGTGCTCGAGAACAGGGGTCTTGGGACACCGGGGAGCTGTTTTTT.

CDR3 region: CATSGGRVNQPQHF. Written as DNA, the CDR3 is TGTGCCACCAGTGGGGGCAGGGTGAATCAGCCCCAGCATTTT. The V call is TRBV24-1, the J call TRBJ1-5, with D maybe TRBD1 (5 bases). V was trimmed by 5 bases and J by 4 bases, leaving 11 bases between them. The germline V gene encodes CDR1 KGHDR and CDR2 SFDVKD. This CDR3 has 14 residues.

V gene TRBV7-3 combines with J gene TRBJ2-3, with D perhaps matching TRBD1 (5 bases). The CDR3 is made up of 14 amino acids. Germline lookup yields CDR1 SGHTA and CDR2 FQGTGA. Trimming pared 5 bases from V and 5 bases from J, leaving 14 bases between. The CDR3 coding sequence is TGTGCCAGCAGCCTCCTTGGGGCGGTAGATACGCAGTATTTT. Its translation: CASSLLGAVDTQYF.

This sequence joins TRBV3-1 (or the pseudogene TRBV3-2) and TRBJ1-5; the D gene is possibly TRBD1 (5 bases). Trimming pared 5 bases from V and 5 bases from J, leaving 13 bases between. The CDR3 is made up of 14 amino acids. Germline V gene lookup returns CDR1 LGHDT and CDR2 YNNKEL (reference sequence). The CDR3 DNA follows: TGTGCCAGCAGCTTGGACCTAGGGGATCAGCCCCAGCATTTT. This sequence encodes CASSLDLGDQPQHF.

The DNA of the CDR3 is TGCGCCAGCAGCACCCAGGGGGGGAACACTGAAGCTTTCTTT. Translation gives CASSTQGGNTEAFF. The chain joins TRBV5-1 to TRBJ1-1; TRBD1 agrees at 7 bases. Germline CDR1 reads SGHRS; CDR2 reads YFSETQ. The CDR3 has 14 amino acids. The J segment lost 1 base and the V segment lost 4 bases, leaving 4 bases of the junction unmatched.

CDR3 bases: TGTGCCAGCAGCAAAGCGGGAGGAACCTACGAGCAGTACTTC. It codes for CASSKAGGTYEQYF. The chain recombines TRBV21-1 with TRBJ2-7; the D segment call TRBD2 is taken from the table without a DNA check. TRBV21-1 is labeled a pseudogene. This CDR3 has 14 amino acids.

The chain combines TRBV5-6 with TRBJ1-1; D is unresolved. The germline V gene encodes CDR1 SGHDT and CDR2 YYEEEE. This CDR3 is 14 amino acids long. Trimming stripped 2 bases from V and 1 base from J, with 9 bases between. In DNA form, the CDR3 reads TGTGCCAGCAGCTTAGAGGAAGGGAACACTGAAGCTTTCTTT. Its translation: CASSLEEGNTEAFF. Drawing the rest from reference TRBV5-6 and TRBJ1-1, the complete variable domain is DAGVTQSPTHLIKTRGQQVTLRCSPKSGHDTVSWYQQALGQGPQFIFQYYEEEERQRGNFPDRFSGHQFPNYSSELNVNALLLGDSALYLCASSLEEGNTEAFFGQGTRLTVV.

The CDR3 reads CATSNNYGYTF. As DNA, the CDR3 is TGTGCCACCAGTAACAACTATGGCTACACCTTC. The J gene is TRBJ1-2, the V gene TRBV24-1, with no clear D. V lost 6 bases, J lost 2 bases, and 3 bases lay in between. Germline V gene lookup returns CDR1 KGHDR and CDR2 SFDVKD. The CDR3 sequence is 11 residues long.

J is TRBJ2-3 and V is TRBV7-2; maybe TRBD2 (7 bases). Germline loops: CDR1 SGHTA, CDR2 FQGNSA. The CDR3 has 15 residues. With 4 bases removed from V and 5 bases from J, the gap between germline ends came to 16 bases. The CDR3 spells CASSSRRGAVDTQYF. The CDR3, as DNA: TGTGCCAGCAGCTCCCGCCGGGGGGCAGTAGATACGCAGTATTTT.

This chain links TRBV28 with TRBJ1-2; D call uncertain. The CDR3 spans 14 residues. V shed 3 bases and J shed 4 bases, with 12 bases lying between them. Germline assignment: CDR1 MDHEN and CDR2 SYDVKM. CDR3 nucleotide sequence: TGTGCCAGCAGTTTGGATGGACTTCCCTATGGCTACACCTTC. Translation gives CASSLDGLPYGYTF.

The gene calls are TRBV2 and TRBJ2-7, with D uncertain. V shed 5 bases and J shed 0 bases, with 8 bases lying between them. Germline loops: CDR1 SNHLY, CDR2 FYNNEI. This CDR3 region has 13 residues. In DNA, the CDR3 is TGTGCCAGCAGTCGTGTTAGCTCCTACGAGCAGTACTTC. Translated, it gives CASSRVSSYEQYF.

The chain employs TRBV5-1 and TRBJ2-2; 9 bases agree with TRBD1. The V gene end was trimmed by 3 bases and the J gene end by 6 bases; junction bases not matched to a gene: 3. Germline-derived CDR1 and CDR2 are SGHRS and YFSETQ. The CDR3 is 14 amino acids. The CDR3 spells CASSSRQGAGELFF. In DNA, the CDR3 is TGCGCCAGCAGCTCCAGACAGGGGGCCGGGGAGCTGTTTTTT.

The chain links TRBV19 to TRBJ1-6, with TRBD1 identical over 8 bases. The CDR3 runs to 15 residues. Germline values: CDR1 LNHDA, CDR2 SQIVND (reference sequence). V gave up 4 bases and J gave up 9 bases; unmatched junction bases: 8. CDR3 nucleotide sequence: TGTGCCAGTAGTAACTGGGGACAGGCTGGTTCACCCCTCCACTTT. Amino acid sequence: CASSNWGQAGSPLHF.